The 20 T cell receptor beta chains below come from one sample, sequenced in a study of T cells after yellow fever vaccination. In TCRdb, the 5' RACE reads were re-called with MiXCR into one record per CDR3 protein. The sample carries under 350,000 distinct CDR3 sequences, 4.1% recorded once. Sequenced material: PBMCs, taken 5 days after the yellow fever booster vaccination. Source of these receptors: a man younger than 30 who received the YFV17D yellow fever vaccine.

Written as DNA, the CDR3 is TGCGCCAGCAGCCAAGATGGGGGGGACTTCACAGATACGCAGTATTTT. Its protein is CASSQDGGDFTDTQYF. This chain joins TRBV4-1 and TRBJ2-3, with 7 positions matching TRBD2. From germline, CDR1 is MGHRA and CDR2 YSYEKL. CDR3 length equals 16 residues. V was pared by 0 bases and J by 2 bases, with 5 bases of the junction left unmatched.

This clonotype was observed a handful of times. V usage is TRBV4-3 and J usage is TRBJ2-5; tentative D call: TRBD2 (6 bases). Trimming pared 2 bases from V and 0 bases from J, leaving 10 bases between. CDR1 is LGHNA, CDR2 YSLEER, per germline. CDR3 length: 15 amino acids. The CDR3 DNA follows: TGCGCCAGCAGCCAAAGGGACTCGTACCAAGAGACCCAGTACTTC. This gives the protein CASSQRDSYQETQYF.

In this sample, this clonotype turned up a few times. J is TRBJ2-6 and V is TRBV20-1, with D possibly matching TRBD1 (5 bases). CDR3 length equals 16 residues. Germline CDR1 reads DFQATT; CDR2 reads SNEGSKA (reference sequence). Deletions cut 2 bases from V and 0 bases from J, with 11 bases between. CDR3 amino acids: CSARTQGYSGANVLTF. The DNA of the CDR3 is TGCAGTGCTAGAACCCAGGGTTACTCTGGGGCCAACGTCCTGACTTTC.

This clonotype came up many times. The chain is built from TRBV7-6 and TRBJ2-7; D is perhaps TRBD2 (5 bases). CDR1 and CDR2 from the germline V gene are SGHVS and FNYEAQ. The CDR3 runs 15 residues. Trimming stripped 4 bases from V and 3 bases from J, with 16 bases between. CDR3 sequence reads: CASSSLQRPFYEQYF. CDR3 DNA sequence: TGTGCCAGCAGCTCCCTCCAGCGGCCCTTCTACGAGCAGTACTTC.

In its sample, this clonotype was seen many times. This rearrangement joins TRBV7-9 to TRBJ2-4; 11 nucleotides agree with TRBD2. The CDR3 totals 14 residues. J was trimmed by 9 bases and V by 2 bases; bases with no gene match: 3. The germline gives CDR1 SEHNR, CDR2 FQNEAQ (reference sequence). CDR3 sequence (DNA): TGTGCCAGCAGCTTACTCCTAGCGGGAGGCATTCAGTACTTC. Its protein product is CASSLLLAGGIQYF.

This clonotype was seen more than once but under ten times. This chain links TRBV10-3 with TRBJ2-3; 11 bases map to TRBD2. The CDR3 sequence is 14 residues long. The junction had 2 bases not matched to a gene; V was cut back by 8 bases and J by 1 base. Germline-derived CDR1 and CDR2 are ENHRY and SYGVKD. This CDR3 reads CAIRLAGRTDTQYF. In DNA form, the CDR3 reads TGTGCCATCCGACTAGCGGGGCGCACAGATACGCAGTATTTT.

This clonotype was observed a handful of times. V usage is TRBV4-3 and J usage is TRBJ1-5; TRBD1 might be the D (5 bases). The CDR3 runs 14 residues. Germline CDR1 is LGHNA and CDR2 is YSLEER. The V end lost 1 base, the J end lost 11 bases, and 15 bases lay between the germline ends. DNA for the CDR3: TGCGCCAGCAGCCAAGGCGGGGACGGTTCGGCCCAGCATTTT. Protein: CASSQGGDGSAQHF.

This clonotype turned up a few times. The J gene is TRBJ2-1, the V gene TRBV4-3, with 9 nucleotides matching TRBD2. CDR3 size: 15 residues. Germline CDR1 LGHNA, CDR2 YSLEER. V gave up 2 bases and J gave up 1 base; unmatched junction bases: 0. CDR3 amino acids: CASSQTSGSYNEQFF. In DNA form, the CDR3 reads TGCGCCAGCAGCCAAACTAGCGGGTCCTACAATGAGCAGTTCTTC.

CDR3 in amino acids: CAIRGQGTDTGELFF. The CDR3 coding sequence is TGTGCCATCAGGGGACAGGGCACCGACACCGGGGAGCTGTTTTTT. The chain has TRBV10-3 and TRBJ2-2; 9 bases fit TRBD1. CDR3 length equals 15 residues. The germline CDR1 and CDR2 sequences are ENHRY and SYGVKD. With V trimmed by 6 bases and J by 3 bases, 5 bases remained unmatched.

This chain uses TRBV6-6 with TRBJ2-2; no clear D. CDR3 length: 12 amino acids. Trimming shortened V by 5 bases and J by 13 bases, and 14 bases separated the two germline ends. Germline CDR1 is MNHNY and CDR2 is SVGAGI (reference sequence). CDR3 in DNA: TGTGCCAGCAGTCCAGGCCAGGAAGGGCTGTTTTTT. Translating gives CASSPGQEGLFF.

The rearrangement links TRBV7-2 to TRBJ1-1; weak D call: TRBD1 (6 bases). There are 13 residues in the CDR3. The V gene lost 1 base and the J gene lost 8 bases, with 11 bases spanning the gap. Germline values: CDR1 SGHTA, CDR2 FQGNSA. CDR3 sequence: CASSLEGGSEAFF. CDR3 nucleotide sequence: TGTGCCAGCAGCTTAGAGGGGGGGAGCGAAGCTTTCTTT. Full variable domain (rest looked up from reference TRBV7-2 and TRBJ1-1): GAGVSQSPSNKVTEKGKDVELRCDPISGHTALYWYRQSLGQGLEFLIYFQGNSAPDKSGLPSDRFSAERTGGSVSTLTIQRTQQEDSAVYLCASSLEGGSEAFFGQGTRLTVV.

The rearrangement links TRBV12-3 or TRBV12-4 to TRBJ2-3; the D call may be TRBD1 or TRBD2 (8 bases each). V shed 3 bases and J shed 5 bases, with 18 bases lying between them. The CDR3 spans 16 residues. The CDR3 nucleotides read TGTGCCAGCAGTTTTTTGGCGGGGGGACAGGTAGATACGCAGTATTTT. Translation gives CASSFLAGGQVDTQYF.

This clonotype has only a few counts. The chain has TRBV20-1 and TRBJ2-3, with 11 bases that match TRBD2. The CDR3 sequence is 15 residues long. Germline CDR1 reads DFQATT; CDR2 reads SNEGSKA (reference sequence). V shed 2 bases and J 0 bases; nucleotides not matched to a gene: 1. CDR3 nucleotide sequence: TGCAGTGCTAGATTAGCGGGGGGGAGCACAGATACGCAGTATTTT. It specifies CSARLAGGSTDTQYF.

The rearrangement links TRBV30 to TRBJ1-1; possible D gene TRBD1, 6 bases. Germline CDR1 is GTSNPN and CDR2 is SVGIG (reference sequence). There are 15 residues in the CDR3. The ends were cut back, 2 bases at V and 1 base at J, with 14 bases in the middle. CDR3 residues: CAWSIQGKGNTEAFF. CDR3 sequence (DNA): TGTGCCTGGAGTATCCAGGGGAAGGGGAACACTGAAGCTTTCTTT.

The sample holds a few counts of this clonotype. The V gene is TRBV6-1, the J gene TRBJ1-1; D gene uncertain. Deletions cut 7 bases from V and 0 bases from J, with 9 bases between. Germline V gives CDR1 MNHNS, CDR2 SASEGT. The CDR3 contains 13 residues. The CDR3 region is CASTRTLNTEAFF. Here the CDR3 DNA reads TGTGCCAGCACCCGGACGTTGAACACTGAAGCTTTCTTT.

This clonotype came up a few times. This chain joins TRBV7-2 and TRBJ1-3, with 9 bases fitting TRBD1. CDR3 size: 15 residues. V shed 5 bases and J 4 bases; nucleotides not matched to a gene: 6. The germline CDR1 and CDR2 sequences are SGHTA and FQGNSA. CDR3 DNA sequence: TGTGCCAGCAGCCCGGGACAGGGAAGGGGAAACACCATATATTTT. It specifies CASSPGQGRGNTIYF.

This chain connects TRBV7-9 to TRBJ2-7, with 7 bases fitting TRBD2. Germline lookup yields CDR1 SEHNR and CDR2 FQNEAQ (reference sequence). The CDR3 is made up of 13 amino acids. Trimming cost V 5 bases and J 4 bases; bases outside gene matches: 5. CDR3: CASSNPGGYEQYF. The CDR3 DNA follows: TGTGCCAGCAGCAACCCCGGGGGGTACGAGCAGTACTTC.

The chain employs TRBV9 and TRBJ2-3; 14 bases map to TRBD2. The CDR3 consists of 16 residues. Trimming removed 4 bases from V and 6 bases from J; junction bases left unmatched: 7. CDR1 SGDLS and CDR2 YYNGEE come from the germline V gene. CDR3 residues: CASSKGLAGVLDTQYF. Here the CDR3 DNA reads TGTGCCAGCAGCAAGGGACTAGCGGGGGTCTTGGATACGCAGTATTTT.

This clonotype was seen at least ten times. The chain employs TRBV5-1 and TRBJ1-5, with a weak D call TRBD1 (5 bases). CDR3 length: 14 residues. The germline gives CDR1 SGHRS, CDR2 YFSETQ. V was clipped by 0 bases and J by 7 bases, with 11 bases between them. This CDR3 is CASSLGYGQQPQHF. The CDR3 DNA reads TGCGCCAGCAGCTTGGGGTACGGACAACAGCCCCAGCATTTT.

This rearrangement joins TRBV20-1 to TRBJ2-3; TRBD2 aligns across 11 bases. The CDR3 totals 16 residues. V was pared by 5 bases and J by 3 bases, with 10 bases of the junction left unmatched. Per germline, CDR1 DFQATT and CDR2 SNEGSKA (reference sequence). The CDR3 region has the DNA TGCAGTGCTGATCTCGGGACTAGCGGACGAACAGATACGCAGTATTTT. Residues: CSADLGTSGRTDTQYF.